The next 26 T cell receptor beta chains were all read from a single sample in a study of blood T cell repertoires in COVID-19. Here immunoSEQ multiplex PCR was the method, and the copy in TCRdb shows in-frame clones only, minus some. The profile shows roughly 80,000 clones, roughly 86% of them singletons. Sample: peripheral blood. The receptor set was obtained from a woman in her sixties or seventies with acute or convalescent COVID-19.

This chain joins TRBV4-1 and TRBJ1-5, with no clear D. Trimming pared 0 bases from V and 2 bases from J, leaving 5 bases between. The CDR3 runs to 14 residues. Germline CDR1 and CDR2: MGHRA and YSYEKL. Written as DNA, the CDR3 is TGCGCCAGCAGCCAAGACTCAGGCAATCAGCCCCAGCATTTT. Residues: CASSQDSGNQPQHF.

This rearrangement joins TRBV11-2 to TRBJ1-2; a weak D match, TRBD1 (6 bases). The CDR3 is 12 amino acids. Trimming pared 3 bases from V and 7 bases from J, leaving 9 bases between. CDR1 and CDR2 (germline): SGHAT, FQNNGV. The CDR3 spells CASSFTGLGYTF. The CDR3 nucleotides read TGTGCCAGCAGCTTCACAGGGCTTGGCTACACCTTC. The full variable domain, with the rest looked up from reference TRBV11-2 and TRBJ1-2, is EAGVAQSPRYKIIEKRQSVAFWCNPISGHATLYWYQQILGQGPKLLIQFQNNGVVDDSQLPKDRFSAERLKGVDSTLKIQPAKLEDSAVYLCASSFTGLGYTFGSGTRLTVV.

V and J are TRBV2 and TRBJ1-6, with D perhaps TRBD1 (6 bases). Trimming stripped 0 bases from V and 3 bases from J, with 18 bases between. The CDR3 is 19 residues long. Germline V lookup: CDR1 SNHLY, CDR2 FYNNEI. This CDR3 reads CASSEAGRDTGGYNSPLHF. The DNA of the CDR3 is TGTGCCAGCAGTGAAGCGGGGAGGGACACCGGGGGCTATAATTCACCCCTCCACTTT.

The chain employs TRBV11-2 and TRBJ2-7, with TRBD2 identical over 10 bases. The germline V gene has CDR1 SGHAT and CDR2 FQNNGV. The CDR3 has 18 amino acids. The V gene end was trimmed by 1 base and the J gene end by 3 bases; junction bases not matched to a gene: 12. CDR3 nucleotide sequence: TGTGCCAGCAGCTTAGCGGGTGGCGTAGCGGGAGGATACTACGAGCAGTACTTC. It yields the protein CASSLAGGVAGGYYEQYF.

The chain links TRBV6-5 to TRBJ2-1; 11 nucleotides match TRBD1. J was trimmed by 4 bases and V by 5 bases; bases with no gene match: 4. In germline, CDR1 is MNHEY, CDR2 SVGAGI. The CDR3 contains 15 residues. This CDR3 is CASSPGTGGYNEQFF. In DNA, the CDR3 is TGTGCCAGCAGTCCCGGGACAGGGGGGTACAATGAGCAGTTCTTC.

This chain connects TRBV18 to TRBJ2-1, with 10 bases matching TRBD2. The V gene's germline CDR1 is KGHSH and CDR2 LQKENI. The CDR3 sequence is 16 residues long. Unmatched junction bases numbered 12, after V lost 4 bases and J lost 9 bases. CDR3 amino acids: CASSRLAGGLTVEQFF. The CDR3 region has the DNA TGTGCCAGCTCACGATTAGCGGGAGGCCTAACGGTTGAGCAGTTCTTC.

CDR3 sequence reads: CASSPAGPPYEQYF. The CDR3 DNA follows: TGTGCCAGCAGCCCAGCGGGACCCCCTTACGAGCAGTACTTC. The gene calls are TRBV6-2 or TRBV6-3 and TRBJ2-7; 7 positions match TRBD2. CDR1 is MNHEY and CDR2 is SVGEGT in the germline V gene. CDR3 length equals 14 residues. Losses at the gene ends were 6 bases for V and 4 bases for J; bases not matched to a gene: 9.

With regard to this clone: This sample also contains other DNA sequences that code for the same CDR3. The rearrangement uses TRBV2 and TRBJ1-2, with D tentatively TRBD1 (5 bases). V lost 2 bases to trimming and J lost 4 bases, with 5 bases between them. This CDR3 region has 12 residues. CDR1 SNHLY and CDR2 FYNNEI come from the germline V gene. For the CDR3, the DNA is TGTGCCAGCAGTGAACAGGGCTATGGCTACACCTTC. Protein: CASSEQGYGYTF. Supplemented by reference TRBV2 and TRBJ1-2, the full variable domain reads EPEVTQTPSHQVTQMGQEVILRCVPISNHLYFYWYRQILGQKVEFLVSFYNNEISEKSEIFDDQFSVERPDGSNFTLKIRSTKLEDSAMYFCASSEQGYGYTFGSGTRLTVV.

The J gene is TRBJ1-6, the V gene TRBV7-2, with D maybe TRBD1 (6 bases). Germline CDR1 is SGHTA and CDR2 is FQGNSA. The ends were cut back, 5 bases at V and 10 bases at J, with 15 bases in the middle. This CDR3 spans 14 amino acids. CDR3 nucleotide sequence: TGTGCCAGCAGCGCTCAGGGGAAGGGGTCACCCCTCCACTTT. It translates to CASSAQGKGSPLHF. Full variable domain (missing parts from reference TRBV7-2 and TRBJ1-6): GAGVSQSPSNKVTEKGKDVELRCDPISGHTALYWYRQSLGQGLEFLIYFQGNSAPDKSGLPSDRFSAERTGGSVSTLTIQRTQQEDSAVYLCASSAQGKGSPLHFGNGTRLTVT.

The rearrangement links TRBV2 to TRBJ1-2; the D gene is possibly TRBD1 (6 bases). CDR1 and CDR2 (germline): SNHLY, FYNNEI. CDR3 size: 13 residues. V shed 4 bases and J shed 7 bases, with 13 bases lying between them. This CDR3 reads CASSGQDSIGYTF. CDR3 bases: TGTGCCAGCAGTGGACAGGACAGTATTGGCTACACCTTC. Filled out from reference TRBV2 and TRBJ1-2, the complete variable domain reads EPEVTQTPSHQVTQMGQEVILRCVPISNHLYFYWYRQILGQKVEFLVSFYNNEISEKSEIFDDQFSVERPDGSNFTLKIRSTKLEDSAMYFCASSGQDSIGYTFGSGTRLTVV.

The V and J genes are TRBV5-1 and TRBJ2-3, with D perhaps TRBD2 (5 bases). The V gene's germline CDR1 is SGHRS and CDR2 YFSETQ. The V and J ends lost 0 bases and 10 bases respectively, with 15 bases between them. This CDR3 is built from 14 residues. This chain's CDR3 is CASSLGAEAGAQYF. DNA for the CDR3: TGCGCCAGCAGCTTGGGAGCTGAGGCCGGGGCGCAGTATTTT. Looking up the rest from reference TRBV5-1 and TRBJ2-3 gives the full variable domain: KAGVTQTPRYLIKTRGQQVTLSCSPISGHRSVSWYQQTPGQGLQFLFEYFSETQRNKGNFPGRFSGRQFSNSRSEMNVSTLELGDSALYLCASSLGAEAGAQYFGPGTRLTVL.

This clone is a singleton in its sample. The J gene is TRBJ2-1, the V gene TRBV29-1, with 7 bases identical to TRBD1. The V gene end was trimmed by 8 bases and the J gene end by 0 bases; junction bases not matched to a gene: 10. Looked up from germline, CDR1 is SQVTM and CDR2 is ANQGSEA. This CDR3 spans 15 amino acids. The CDR3 region is CSTGTAHHSYNEQFF. CDR3 DNA sequence: TGCAGCACAGGGACAGCCCATCACTCCTACAATGAGCAGTTCTTC.

The J gene is TRBJ1-4, the V gene TRBV5-5; the D is unclear. V was shortened by 4 bases and J by 8 bases, with 12 bases between the two germline ends. The CDR3 has 13 amino acids. Germline V gene lookup returns CDR1 SGHKS and CDR2 YYEKEE (reference sequence). In nucleotides, the CDR3 is TGTGCCAGCAGCCACTACGGTTGGGAAAAACTGTTTTTT. Its protein product is CASSHYGWEKLFF.

A few counts support this clone. The rearrangement links TRBV28 to TRBJ2-3, with 8 bases identical to TRBD2. V lost 6 bases to trimming and J lost 2 bases; unmatched junction nucleotides: 10. The CDR3 is 16 amino acids. Germline V gene lookup returns CDR1 MDHEN and CDR2 SYDVKM. The chain's CDR3 is CASSPLAGSLTDTQYF. In DNA, the CDR3 is TGTGCCAGCAGCCCGTTAGCGGGGTCGCTCACAGATACGCAGTATTTT.

The CDR3 spells CASSLGTGAFF. CDR3 DNA: TGTGCCAGCAGTTTAGGGACAGGCGCTTTCTTT. V usage is TRBV12-3 or TRBV12-4 and J usage is TRBJ1-1, with 7 bases lining up with TRBD1. After removal of 1 base from V and 11 bases from J, the junction contained 1 base not matched to a gene. This CDR3 comprises 11 residues.

This clone was seen just once. This chain connects TRBV6-2 or TRBV6-3 to TRBJ2-1; D may be TRBD2 (7 bases). Germline CDR1 reads MNHEY; CDR2 reads SVGEGT. The CDR3 consists of 15 residues. Trimming removed 6 bases from V and 1 base from J, with 13 bases in between. CDR3 nucleotides: TGTGCCAGCAGCCCTGCGGGGGCATCCTACAATGAGCAGTTCTTC. This sequence encodes CASSPAGASYNEQFF.

The chain has TRBV2 and TRBJ1-4; a possible D gene is TRBD1 (6 bases). The CDR3 consists of 14 residues. The germline gives CDR1 SNHLY, CDR2 FYNNEI. Trimming left V 6 bases short and J 4 bases short, with 12 bases between. Here the CDR3 DNA reads TGTGCCAGCAGATCGGACAGAGATAATGAAAAACTGTTTTTT. Translating gives CASRSDRDNEKLFF. The complete variable domain, with remaining parts taken from reference TRBV2 and TRBJ1-4, reads EPEVTQTPSHQVTQMGQEVILRCVPISNHLYFYWYRQILGQKVEFLVSFYNNEISEKSEIFDDQFSVERPDGSNFTLKIRSTKLEDSAMYFCASRSDRDNEKLFFGSGTQLSVL.

The CDR3 loop is CASSYSMGAYEQYF. Written as DNA, the CDR3 is TGTGCCAGCAGTTACTCAATGGGCGCCTACGAGCAGTACTTC. The chain couples TRBV6-5 to TRBJ2-7, with no clear D. The V end was cut by 0 bases, the J end by 2 bases, with 8 bases between. Germline CDR1 reads MNHEY; CDR2 reads SVGAGI. This CDR3 is 14 amino acids long.

The rearrangement uses TRBV28 and TRBJ1-4; D ambiguous. Germline CDR1 is MDHEN and CDR2 is SYDVKM. The CDR3 loop spans 16 amino acids. V was clipped by 6 bases and J by 8 bases, with 22 bases between them. The DNA of the CDR3 is TGTGCCAGCAGAATAAGTACGGGGAATGCGTGGGAAAAACTGTTTTTT. Translated, it gives CASRISTGNAWEKLFF.

The V gene is TRBV27, the J gene TRBJ2-3; D gene uncertain. This CDR3 has 14 amino acids. Germline V lookup: CDR1 MNHEY, CDR2 SMNVEV (reference sequence). Trimming removed 3 bases at V and 4 bases at J, with 11 bases between. The CDR3 loop reads CASSLVLGADTQYF. CDR3 sequence (DNA): TGTGCCAGCAGTTTGGTCCTAGGCGCAGATACGCAGTATTTT.

The V and J genes are TRBV7-3 and TRBJ2-7, with D tentatively TRBD1 (6 bases). Between the trimmed V and J ends, which lost 3 bases and 1 base, there was a span of 25 bases. The germline CDR1 and CDR2 sequences are SGHTA and FQGTGA. CDR3 length: 19 residues. CDR3 sequence: CASSLARTANHVCSYEQYF. The CDR3 nucleotides read TGTGCCAGCAGCTTGGCCCGGACAGCAAACCATGTTTGTTCCTACGAGCAGTACTTC.

The chain combines TRBV4-3 with TRBJ2-1; 10 bases line up with TRBD2. The CDR3 runs 20 residues. In germline, CDR1 is LGHNA, CDR2 YSLEER. After removal of 0 bases from V and 6 bases from J, the junction contained 17 bases not matched to a gene. CDR3 sequence reads: CASSQEPGTTPSGRINEQFF. CDR3 bases: TGCGCCAGCAGCCAAGAGCCCGGGACAACCCCTAGCGGGAGAATCAATGAGCAGTTCTTC.

The genes are TRBV5-5 and TRBJ1-2; D ambiguous. Trimming cost V 0 bases and J 4 bases, with 10 bases left between them. The CDR3 totals 14 residues. Germline V CDR1 and CDR2: SGHKS, YYEKEE (reference sequence). CDR3 nucleotides: TGTGCCAGCAGCTTGGCCCAGGCTATCTATGGCTACACCTTC. This codes for CASSLAQAIYGYTF.

CDR3 residues: CASNRGLAGATYEQYF. In DNA, the CDR3 is TGCGCCAGCAACAGAGGACTAGCGGGGGCCACCTACGAGCAGTACTTC. The gene calls are TRBV23-1 and TRBJ2-7; 13 bases map to TRBD2. TRBV23-1 is an open reading frame whose function is uncertain. The CDR3 contains 16 residues. V dropped 7 bases and J dropped 2; count of bases not matched to a gene: 8.

In this sample, this clone turned up a few times. V and J are TRBV28 and TRBJ2-7; the D is unclear. V shed 4 bases and J shed 3 bases, with 4 bases lying between them. Germline CDR1 is MDHEN and CDR2 is SYDVKM. CDR3 length equals 11 residues. The CDR3 DNA reads TGTGCCAGCAGTTCATTCTACGAGCAGTACTTC. It is translated as CASSSFYEQYF.

The V call is TRBV7-2, the J call TRBJ2-1; no firm D call. The CDR3 totals 16 residues. Germline CDR1 and CDR2: SGHTA and FQGNSA. V was pared by 5 bases and J by 0 bases, with 14 bases between. CDR3 coding DNA: TGTGCCAGCAGCCCTAACGCGGCGAGCTCCTACAATGAGCAGTTCTTC. Encoded protein: CASSPNAASSYNEQFF.